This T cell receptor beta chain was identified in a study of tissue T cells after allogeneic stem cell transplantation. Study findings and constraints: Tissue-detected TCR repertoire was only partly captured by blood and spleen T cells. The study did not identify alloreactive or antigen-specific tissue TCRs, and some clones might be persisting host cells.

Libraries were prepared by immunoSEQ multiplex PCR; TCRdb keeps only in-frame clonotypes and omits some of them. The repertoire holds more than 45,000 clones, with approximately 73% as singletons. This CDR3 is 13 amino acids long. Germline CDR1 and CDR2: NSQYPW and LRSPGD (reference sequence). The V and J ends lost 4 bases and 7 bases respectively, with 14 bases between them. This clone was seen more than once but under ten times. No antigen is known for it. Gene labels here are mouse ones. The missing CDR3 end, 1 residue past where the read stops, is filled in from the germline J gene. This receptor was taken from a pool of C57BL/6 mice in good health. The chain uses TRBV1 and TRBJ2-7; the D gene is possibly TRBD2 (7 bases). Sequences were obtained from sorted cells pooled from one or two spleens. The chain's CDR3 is CTCSVKGGGEQYF. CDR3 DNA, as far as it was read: TGCACCTGCAGTGTGAAGGGGGGCGGGGAACAGTAC.